Only one count was recorded for the clone carrying this T cell receptor beta chain. These data originate in a study of blood T cell repertoires in COVID-19. At the level of the study: COVID-19 samples collected from the United States, Italy and Spain covered acute and convalescent phases. From T cells, B-cell-depleted T cells, or PBMCs came the material, which was cDNA or gDNA.

Germline V CDR1 and CDR2: SGHVS, FQNEAQ. Trimming took off 5 bases at V and 0 bases at J, with 9 bases between the two ends. This CDR3 is built from 14 residues. In the original workflow: Using reference gene primer amplification, nucleated cell counts were estimated. Libraries were prepared by immunoSEQ multiplex PCR; TCRdb keeps only in-frame clonotypes and omits some of them. V, J and clone size were drawn from that table, and D and trimming were deduced from the DNA. The repertoire holds fewer than 25,000 clones, 70% to 90% seen once, with about 10% in the top ten. The chain couples TRBV7-8 to TRBJ2-3; D is unresolved. The sample consisted of peripheral blood. This receptor was identified in a human donor in a cohort sampled during active COVID-19. The donor label of this sample is uncertain. The CDR3 spells CASSRGRSTDTQYF. The DNA for the CDR3 is TGTGCCAGCAGCCGCGGTCGCAGCACAGATACGCAGTATTTT. Filled out from reference TRBV7-8 and TRBJ2-3, the complete variable domain reads GAGVSQSPRYKVAKRGQDVALRCDPISGHVSLFWYQQALGQGPEFLTYFQNEAQLDKSGLPSDRFFAERPEGSVSTLKIQRTQQEDSAVYLCASSRGRSTDTQYFGPGTRLTVL.